This T cell receptor beta chain originates from a study of blood T cell repertoires in COVID-19. Germline CDR1 is MNHEY and CDR2 is SVGAGI. CDR3 length: 13 amino acids. Trimming cost V 6 bases and J 2 bases, with 11 bases left between them. Per the original methods: Reference gene primer amplification in the assay estimated nucleated cell counts. The data were produced by immunoSEQ multiplex PCR, yet TCRdb's version contains in-frame clones alone and is incomplete. The D gene and trimming were derived from the DNA, and the V and J assignments and clone size from that table. Seen here are 450,000 or so clones, over 85% observed once, and the top ten hold about 0.91%.

The sequencing sample was made of peripheral blood. This chain connects TRBV6-5 to TRBJ2-7, with TRBD1 as a possible D gene (5 bases). The TCR sequence derives from a man aged 18 to 29 with COVID-19, enrolled during active disease. CDR3 residues: CASRTALPYEQYF. CDR3 nucleotides: TGTGCCAGCAGGACAGCATTACCCTACGAGCAGTACTTC.